Presented here are 30 T cell receptor beta chains from one specimen sequenced in a study of identical twins. TCRdb independently ran MiXCR on the 5' RACE reads; one entry per CDR3 protein. The profile shows more than 650,000 distinct CDR3 sequences, 6% to 6.5% of them singletons. The sequenced sample was naive T cells sorted from blood. All receptors come from a man aged 18 to 35 in good health.

This clonotype has ten or more counts. This rearrangement joins TRBV20-1 to TRBJ2-3; D uncertain. Trimming stripped 6 bases from V and 1 base from J, with 11 bases between. The V gene's germline CDR1 is DFQATT and CDR2 SNEGSKA (reference sequence). There are 13 residues in the CDR3. CDR3 DNA: TGCAGTGCCAATCAAGGAGGCACAGATACGCAGTATTTT. Translating gives CSANQGGTDTQYF.

This clonotype was picked up many times. The chain joins TRBV7-9 to TRBJ2-1; 10 bases line up with TRBD1. The J segment lost 8 bases and the V segment lost 6 bases, leaving 7 bases of the junction unmatched. The CDR3 extends over 14 amino acids. The germline V gene encodes CDR1 SEHNR and CDR2 FQNEAQ (reference sequence). The CDR3 region is CASSDRGRGHEQFF. The CDR3 DNA reads TGTGCCAGCAGTGACAGGGGGCGGGGGCATGAGCAGTTCTTC.

This clonotype was seen more than once but under ten times. V and J are TRBV7-9 and TRBJ2-3, with D tentatively TRBD2 (6 bases). In germline, CDR1 is SEHNR, CDR2 FQNEAQ (reference sequence). The CDR3 consists of 15 residues. V gave up 1 base and J gave up 2 bases, with 10 bases separating them. The DNA of the CDR3 is TGTGCCAGCAGCTTAGAGGCGGGATTCACAGATACGCAGTATTTT. Translating it yields CASSLEAGFTDTQYF.

This clonotype has a count of ten or more. The chain joins TRBV20-1 to TRBJ2-5; 9 positions agree with TRBD1. J was trimmed by 6 bases and V by 4 bases; bases with no gene match: 9. The V gene's germline CDR1 is DFQATT and CDR2 SNEGSKA (reference sequence). CDR3 size: 14 residues. The CDR3 nucleotides are TGCAGTGCTACCGATCCGGGACAGGGCCAGACCCAGTACTTC. This encodes CSATDPGQGQTQYF.

The sample holds many counts of this clonotype. The chain recombines TRBV6-5 with TRBJ1-1, with 8 bases matching TRBD1. This CDR3 is built from 16 residues. Germline loops: CDR1 MNHEY, CDR2 SVGAGI. Losses at the gene ends were 0 bases for V and 1 base for J; bases not matched to a gene: 4. Written as DNA, the CDR3 is TGTGCCAGCAGTTACTCTCTAGGGACAGGGAACACTGAAGCTTTCTTT. It codes for CASSYSLGTGNTEAFF.

This clonotype was seen ten or more times. The J gene is TRBJ2-3, the V gene TRBV12-3 or TRBV12-4; no definite D call. The CDR3 consists of 12 residues. V dropped 5 bases and J dropped 4 bases, with 7 bases sitting between them. The CDR3 nucleotides are TGTGCCAGCAGTCAGAGGCCAGATACGCAGTATTTT. This translates into CASSQRPDTQYF.

The chain recombines TRBV30 with TRBJ2-1, with 9 bases lining up with TRBD2. Germline V gives CDR1 GTSNPN, CDR2 SVGIG (reference sequence). This CDR3 has 14 amino acids. V shed 4 bases, J shed 4 bases, and the junction held 5 bases outside the gene matches. In DNA form, the CDR3 reads TGTGCCTGGACTAGGACTAGCGCTTACAATGAGCAGTTCTTC. Translated: CAWTRTSAYNEQFF.

This clonotype has only a few counts. The V call is TRBV3-1, the J call TRBJ2-3, with 7 bases identical to TRBD1. V gave up 5 bases and J gave up 0 bases; unmatched junction bases: 8. The CDR3 runs 16 residues. The V gene's germline CDR1 is LGHDT and CDR2 YNNKEL (reference sequence). The chain's CDR3 is CASSFWGQSSTDTQYF. CDR3 coding DNA: TGTGCCAGCAGCTTCTGGGGACAGTCTAGCACAGATACGCAGTATTTT.

This clonotype was found many times. The CDR3 loop is CSAREGMITGELFF. Written as DNA, the CDR3 is TGCAGTGCTAGAGAAGGGATGATCACCGGGGAGCTGTTTTTT. This chain joins TRBV20-1 and TRBJ2-2; unclear D gene. V lost 0 bases, J lost 4 bases, and 9 bases lay in between. CDR1 and CDR2 from the germline V gene are DFQATT and SNEGSKA (reference sequence). The CDR3 is made up of 14 amino acids.

To note about this clonotype: A single base separates this from a much larger clone, so it may be a read error. This sequence joins TRBV28 and TRBJ2-5; D not certain. The CDR3 is made up of 12 amino acids. Germline-derived CDR1 and CDR2 are MDHEN and SYDVKM. CDR3 sequence: CASRGVQGTQYF. CDR3 DNA sequence: TGTGCCAGCAGGGGCGTTCAAGGGACCCAGTACTTC. The entire variable domain, with the rest obtained from reference TRBV28 and TRBJ2-5, is as follows: DVKVTQSSRYLVKRTGEKVFLECVQDMDHENMFWYRQDPGLGLRLIYFSYDVKMKEKGDIPEGYSVSREKKERFSLILESASTNQTSMYLCASRGVQGTQYFGPGTRLLVL.

This clonotype occurred many times. The chain links TRBV7-9 to TRBJ2-1, with 9 positions matching TRBD1. The V segment lost 5 bases and the J segment 0 bases; nucleotides outside the gene matches: 8. CDR1 SEHNR and CDR2 FQNEAQ come from the germline V gene (reference sequence). The CDR3 has 17 amino acids. Written as DNA, the CDR3 is TGTGCCAGCAGCCCCCTGGGGGACAGGGCCTCCTACAATGAGCAGTTCTTC. Its translation: CASSPLGDRASYNEQFF.

This clonotype has ten or more counts. The rearrangement joins TRBV7-8 to TRBJ2-1; 10 nucleotides match TRBD1. The CDR3 extends over 11 amino acids. Germline trimming cut 4 bases from V and 14 bases from J; bases unmatched to any gene: 2. CDR1 SGHVS and CDR2 FQNEAQ come from the germline V gene. CDR3 sequence reads: CASSWGTGEFF. The CDR3 DNA sequence: TGTGCCAGCAGCTGGGGGACAGGGGAGTTCTTC.

This clonotype was seen ten or more times. J is TRBJ2-1 and V is TRBV4-1, with 10 bases matching TRBD2. The CDR3 consists of 16 residues. Germline CDR1 MGHRA, CDR2 YSYEKL. V was pared by 3 bases and J by 2 bases, with 4 bases of the junction left unmatched. This CDR3 reads CASSQDSGGTYNEQFF. The CDR3 bases are TGCGCCAGCAGCCAGGATAGCGGGGGGACCTACAATGAGCAGTTCTTC.

This clonotype was found a few times. The chain is built from TRBV5-1 and TRBJ2-3; 12 nucleotides agree with TRBD2. J gave up 6 bases and V 3 bases, and 8 bases lay outside the gene matches. Germline CDR1 is SGHRS and CDR2 is YFSETQ. This CDR3 is built from 16 residues. The CDR3 sequence: CASSSGLAGIRDTQYF. DNA of the CDR3: TGCGCCAGCAGCTCGGGACTAGCGGGTATAAGGGATACGCAGTATTTT.

This clonotype showed up many times. The chain carries TRBV6-1 and TRBJ2-7; 7 nucleotides align to TRBD1. Per the germline V gene, CDR1 is MNHNS and CDR2 is SASEGT. V was clipped by 9 bases and J by 5 bases; unmatched bases: 13. The CDR3 extends over 14 amino acids. The CDR3 DNA follows: TGTGCCAGTCTCGGTAGGGGACAGCATAACGAGCAGTACTTC. Protein product: CASLGRGQHNEQYF.

The rearrangement uses TRBV5-6 and TRBJ2-1; D may be TRBD1 (9 bases). The CDR3 has 17 amino acids. The germline V and J ends were trimmed by 0 bases and 6 bases, with 19 bases remaining between them. Germline V CDR1 and CDR2: SGHDT, YYEEEE. The CDR3 is CASSLGPGQGLGNEQFF. The CDR3 nucleotides read TGTGCCAGCAGCTTGGGGCCGGGACAGGGACTAGGCAATGAGCAGTTCTTC.

This clonotype was counted ten times or more. This sequence joins TRBV12-3 or TRBV12-4 and TRBJ2-3; 12 bases line up with TRBD2. V lost 5 bases, J lost 12 bases, and 6 bases stayed unmatched. The length of the CDR3 is 13 residues. The CDR3 reads CASSPGTSGSQYF. Here the CDR3 DNA reads TGTGCCAGCAGTCCAGGGACTAGCGGGTCCCAGTATTTT.

In its sample, this clonotype was seen many times. The chain joins TRBV20-1 to TRBJ1-5; possible D gene TRBD1, 5 bases. The CDR3 runs to 14 residues. Germline assignment: CDR1 DFQATT and CDR2 SNEGSKA (reference sequence). The V end was cut by 0 bases, the J end by 6 bases, with 12 bases between. CDR3 residues: CSARDFGGLQPQHF. The CDR3 DNA reads TGCAGTGCTAGAGATTTCGGGGGTCTTCAGCCCCAGCATTTT.

This clonotype came up many times. The chain joins TRBV6-5 to TRBJ2-7; possible D gene TRBD1, 6 bases. The CDR3 totals 12 residues. The V and J ends lost 7 bases and 3 bases respectively, with 10 bases between them. The germline gives CDR1 MNHEY, CDR2 SVGAGI. CDR3 in DNA: TGTGCCAGCAAAAAGGGGGACTACGAGCAGTACTTC. Its protein product is CASKKGDYEQYF.

At least ten counts were recorded for this clonotype. The chain combines TRBV4-2 with TRBJ2-2, with D uncertain. The CDR3 is 13 amino acids. Trimming shortened V by 1 base and J by 6 bases, and 6 bases separated the two germline ends. Germline V lookup: CDR1 LGHNA, CDR2 YNFKEQ. The CDR3 sequence: CASSQGGPGELFF. CDR3 nucleotides: TGTGCCAGCAGCCAAGGAGGACCCGGGGAGCTGTTTTTT.

The rearrangement joins TRBV12-3 or TRBV12-4 to TRBJ1-2; D gene unclear. CDR3 length equals 14 residues. Trimming cost V 2 bases and J 2 bases, with 9 bases left between them. This CDR3 reads CASSLKGSNYGYTF. The DNA for the CDR3 is TGTGCCAGCAGTTTAAAAGGGTCCAACTATGGCTACACCTTC.

This clonotype occurred many times. V and J are TRBV20-1 and TRBJ2-1, with TRBD2 matching over 8 bases. J gave up 1 base and V 1 base, and 3 bases lay outside the gene matches. Germline V CDR1 and CDR2: DFQATT, SNEGSKA (reference sequence). The CDR3 spans 15 residues. CDR3 sequence (DNA): TGCAGTGCTAGAGGAGGGACTAGTTCCTACAATGAGCAGTTCTTC. Protein product: CSARGGTSSYNEQFF.

The rearrangement links TRBV7-4 to TRBJ2-2, with no clear D. Deletions cut 7 bases from V and 7 bases from J, with 4 bases between. Germline V gene lookup returns CDR1 SGHVT and CDR2 SQSDAQ. The CDR3 is 10 amino acids. CDR3 sequence (DNA): TGTGCCAGCATACGCGGGGAGCTGTTTTTT. This codes for CASIRGELFF.

The rearrangement joins TRBV29-1 to TRBJ2-1; 7 positions agree with TRBD1. Germline V gene data show CDR1 as SQVTM and CDR2 as ANQGSEA. With V trimmed by 6 bases and J by 0 bases, 5 bases remained unmatched. The CDR3 consists of 14 residues. The chain's CDR3 is CSVRGQASYNEQFF. DNA of the CDR3: TGCAGCGTCCGCGGACAGGCCTCCTACAATGAGCAGTTCTTC.

This clonotype came up many times. The gene calls are TRBV7-3 and TRBJ2-3; TRBD2 matches at 14 bases. The CDR3 contains 19 residues. The junction had 10 bases not matched to a gene; V was cut back by 1 base and J by 4 bases. CDR1 is SGHTA, CDR2 FQGTGA, per germline. CDR3 protein: CASSLNPLRLAGGSDTQYF. CDR3 sequence (DNA): TGTGCCAGCAGCTTAAACCCTCTCCGACTAGCGGGAGGGTCAGATACGCAGTATTTT.

V is TRBV18 and J is TRBJ2-7; unclear D gene. V lost 4 bases and J lost 6, with 16 bases in between. Looked up from germline, CDR1 is KGHSH and CDR2 is LQKENI. The CDR3 consists of 14 residues. CDR3 sequence: CASSRVGGDGEQYV. The CDR3, as DNA: TGTGCCAGCTCACGCGTAGGTGGGGATGGCGAGCAGTACGTC.

This clonotype has at least ten counts. The V gene is TRBV12-3 or TRBV12-4, the J gene TRBJ1-1; D unresolved. This CDR3 region has 12 residues. V was trimmed by 3 bases and J by 1 base, leaving 3 bases between them. In nucleotides, the CDR3 is TGTGCCAGCAGTTTCCAGAACACTGAAGCTTTCTTT. Translation: CASSFQNTEAFF.

This clonotype was picked up a small number of times. V gene TRBV7-2 combines with J gene TRBJ1-1, with a possible D match to TRBD1 (6 bases). V was trimmed by 2 bases and J by 7 bases, leaving 20 bases between them. The CDR3 covers 16 residues. Germline V lookup: CDR1 SGHTA, CDR2 FQGNSA. The CDR3 loop is CASSLLTIGGGSEAFF. Here the CDR3 DNA reads TGTGCCAGCAGCTTACTTACGATCGGGGGCGGCAGTGAAGCTTTCTTT.

The gene calls are TRBV29-1 and TRBJ1-1; D not resolved. The V end lost 6 bases, the J end lost 4 bases, and 12 bases lay between the germline ends. The length of the CDR3 is 12 residues. The germline gives CDR1 SQVTM, CDR2 ANQGSEA. The CDR3 reads CSVRPAPTEAFF. CDR3 DNA: TGCAGCGTCCGACCCGCACCCACTGAAGCTTTCTTT.

V is TRBV10-3 and J is TRBJ1-2, with D tentatively TRBD1 (5 bases). CDR1 is ENHRY, CDR2 SYGVKD, per germline. There are 16 residues in the CDR3. The germline V and J ends were trimmed by 7 bases and 1 base, with 19 bases remaining between them. CDR3 loop: CAINSRQGGDNYGYTF. CDR3 nucleotide sequence: TGTGCCATCAACTCGAGGCAGGGTGGGGATAACTATGGCTACACCTTC.